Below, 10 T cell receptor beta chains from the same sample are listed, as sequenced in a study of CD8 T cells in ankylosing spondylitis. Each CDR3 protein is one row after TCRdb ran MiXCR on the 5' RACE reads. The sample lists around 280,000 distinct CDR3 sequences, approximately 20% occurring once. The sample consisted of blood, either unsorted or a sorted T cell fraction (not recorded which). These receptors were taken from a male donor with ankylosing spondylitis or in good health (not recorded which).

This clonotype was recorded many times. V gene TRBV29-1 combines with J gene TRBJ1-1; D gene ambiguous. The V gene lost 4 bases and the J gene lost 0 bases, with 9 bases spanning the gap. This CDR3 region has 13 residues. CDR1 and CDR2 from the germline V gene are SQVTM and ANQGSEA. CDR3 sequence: CSVVPGMNTEAFF. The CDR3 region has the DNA TGCAGCGTTGTTCCCGGAATGAACACTGAAGCTTTCTTT.

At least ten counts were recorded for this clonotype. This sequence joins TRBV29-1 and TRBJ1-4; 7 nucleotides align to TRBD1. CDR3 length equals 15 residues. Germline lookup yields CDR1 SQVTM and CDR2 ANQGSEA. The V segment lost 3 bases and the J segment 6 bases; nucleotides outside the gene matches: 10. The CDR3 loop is CSVDWQGDEDEKLFF. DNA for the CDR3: TGCAGCGTTGATTGGCAGGGGGATGAAGATGAAAAACTGTTTTTT.

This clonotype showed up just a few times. In nucleotides, the CDR3 is TGTGCCAGCAGCTCCCGGCAGCTAGTTTGGGGTGAGCAGTTCTTC. Protein product: CASSSRQLVWGEQFF. The chain has TRBV12-3 or TRBV12-4 and TRBJ2-1; D ambiguous. The CDR3 totals 15 residues. Deletions cut 6 bases from V and 9 bases from J, with 21 bases between.

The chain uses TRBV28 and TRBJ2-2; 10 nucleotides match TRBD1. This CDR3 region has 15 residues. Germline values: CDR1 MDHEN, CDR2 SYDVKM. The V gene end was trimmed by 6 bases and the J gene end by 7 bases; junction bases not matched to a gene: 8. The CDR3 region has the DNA TGTGCCAGCAGCGACCCGGGACAGGGGAACGGGGAGCTGTTTTTT. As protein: CASSDPGQGNGELFF. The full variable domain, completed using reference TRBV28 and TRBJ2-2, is DVKVTQSSRYLVKRTGEKVFLECVQDMDHENMFWYRQDPGLGLRLIYFSYDVKMKEKGDIPEGYSVSREKKERFSLILESASTNQTSMYLCASSDPGQGNGELFFGEGSRLTVL.

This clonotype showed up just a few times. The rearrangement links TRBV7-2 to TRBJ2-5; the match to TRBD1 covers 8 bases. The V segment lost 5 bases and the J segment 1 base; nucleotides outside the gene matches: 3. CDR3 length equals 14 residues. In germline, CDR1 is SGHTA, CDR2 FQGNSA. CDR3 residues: CASSIGTGQETQYF. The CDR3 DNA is TGTGCCAGCAGCATCGGGACAGGCCAAGAGACCCAGTACTTC.

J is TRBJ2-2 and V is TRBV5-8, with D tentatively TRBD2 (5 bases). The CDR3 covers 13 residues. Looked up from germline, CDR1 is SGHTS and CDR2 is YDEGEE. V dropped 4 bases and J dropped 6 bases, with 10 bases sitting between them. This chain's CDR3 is CASSRRLSGELFF. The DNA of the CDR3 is TGTGCCAGCAGCAGGAGGCTTTCCGGGGAGCTGTTTTTT. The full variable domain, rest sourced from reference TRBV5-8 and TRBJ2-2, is EAGVTQSPTHLIKTRGQQATLRCSPISGHTSVYWYQQALGLGLQFLLWYDEGEERNRGNFPPRFSGRQFPNYSSELNVNALELEDSALYLCASSRRLSGELFFGEGSRLTVL.

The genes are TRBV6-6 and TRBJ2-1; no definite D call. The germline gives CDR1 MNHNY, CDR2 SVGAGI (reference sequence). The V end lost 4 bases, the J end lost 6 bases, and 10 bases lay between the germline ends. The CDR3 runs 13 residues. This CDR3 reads CASSFDSGNEQFF. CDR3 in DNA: TGTGCCAGCAGTTTTGACTCGGGCAATGAGCAGTTCTTC.

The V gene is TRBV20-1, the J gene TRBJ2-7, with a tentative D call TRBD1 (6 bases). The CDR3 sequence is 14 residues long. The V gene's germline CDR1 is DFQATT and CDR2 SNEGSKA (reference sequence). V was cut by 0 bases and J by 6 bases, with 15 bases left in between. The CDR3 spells CSARDRRMDSEQYV. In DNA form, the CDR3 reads TGCAGTGCTAGAGATCGGCGGATGGACAGCGAGCAGTACGTC.

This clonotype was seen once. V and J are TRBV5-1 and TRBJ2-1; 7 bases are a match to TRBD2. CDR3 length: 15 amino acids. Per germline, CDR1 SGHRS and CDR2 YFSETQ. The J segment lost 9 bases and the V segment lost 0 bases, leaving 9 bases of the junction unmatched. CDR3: CASSLGGGRSFEQFF. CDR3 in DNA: TGCGCCAGCAGCTTGGGCGGGGGAAGGTCTTTTGAGCAGTTCTTC.

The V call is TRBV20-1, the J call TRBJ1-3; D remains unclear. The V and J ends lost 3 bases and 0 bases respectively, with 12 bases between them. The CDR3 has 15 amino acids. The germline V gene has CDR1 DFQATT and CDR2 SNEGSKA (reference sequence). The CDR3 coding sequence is TGCAGTGCTAGCGTGCGGGGAAGCTCTGGAAACACCATATATTTT. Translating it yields CSASVRGSSGNTIYF.